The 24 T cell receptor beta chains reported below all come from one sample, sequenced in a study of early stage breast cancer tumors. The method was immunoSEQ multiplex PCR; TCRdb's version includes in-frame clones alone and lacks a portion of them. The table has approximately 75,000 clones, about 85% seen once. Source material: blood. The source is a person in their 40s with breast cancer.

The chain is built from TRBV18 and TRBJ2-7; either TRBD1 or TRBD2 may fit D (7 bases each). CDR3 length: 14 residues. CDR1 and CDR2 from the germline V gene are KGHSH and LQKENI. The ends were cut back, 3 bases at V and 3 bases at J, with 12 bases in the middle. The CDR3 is CASSPTGDYYEQYF. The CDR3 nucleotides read TGTGCCAGCTCACCCACAGGGGACTACTACGAGCAGTACTTC.

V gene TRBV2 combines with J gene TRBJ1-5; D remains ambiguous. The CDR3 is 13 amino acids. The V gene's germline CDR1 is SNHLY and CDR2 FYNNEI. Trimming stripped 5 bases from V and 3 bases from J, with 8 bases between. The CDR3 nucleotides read TGTGCCAGCAGTTTGCAAAACAATCAGCCCCAGCATTTT. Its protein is CASSLQNNQPQHF.

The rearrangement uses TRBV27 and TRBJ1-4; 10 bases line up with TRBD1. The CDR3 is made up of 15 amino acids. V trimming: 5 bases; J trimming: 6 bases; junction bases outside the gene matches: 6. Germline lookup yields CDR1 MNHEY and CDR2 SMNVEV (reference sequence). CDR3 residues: CASSGTGTGDEKLFF. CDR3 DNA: TGTGCCAGCAGTGGGACCGGGACAGGGGATGAAAAACTGTTTTTT.

The CDR3 loop reads CASSRPGPEKLFF. The CDR3, as DNA: TGTGCCAGCAGTAGACCGGGACCCGAAAAACTGTTTTTT. This chain uses TRBV28 with TRBJ1-4; D may be TRBD1 (5 bases). The ends were cut back, 5 bases at V and 8 bases at J, with 12 bases in the middle. Germline values: CDR1 MDHEN, CDR2 SYDVKM. CDR3 length equals 13 residues. Filled out from reference TRBV28 and TRBJ1-4, the complete variable domain reads DVKVTQSSRYLVKRTGEKVFLECVQDMDHENMFWYRQDPGLGLRLIYFSYDVKMKEKGDIPEGYSVSREKKERFSLILESASTNQTSMYLCASSRPGPEKLFFGSGTQLSVL.

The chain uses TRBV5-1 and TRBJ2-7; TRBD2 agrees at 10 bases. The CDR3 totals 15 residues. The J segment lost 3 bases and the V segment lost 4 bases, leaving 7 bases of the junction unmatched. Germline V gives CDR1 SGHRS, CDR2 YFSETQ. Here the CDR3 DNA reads TGCGCCAGCAGCGATCCAAGCGGGAGGGGCTACGAGCAGTACTTC. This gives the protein CASSDPSGRGYEQYF.

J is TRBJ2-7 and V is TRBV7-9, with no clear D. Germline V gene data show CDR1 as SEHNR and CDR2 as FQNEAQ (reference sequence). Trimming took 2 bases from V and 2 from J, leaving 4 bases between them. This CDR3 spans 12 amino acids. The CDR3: CASSLHPYEQYF. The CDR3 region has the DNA TGTGCCAGCAGCTTACATCCCTACGAGCAGTACTTC.

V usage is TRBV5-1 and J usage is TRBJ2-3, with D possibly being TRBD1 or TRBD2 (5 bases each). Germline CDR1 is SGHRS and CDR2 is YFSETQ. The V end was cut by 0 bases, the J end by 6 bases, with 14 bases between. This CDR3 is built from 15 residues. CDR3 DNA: TGCGCCAGCAGCTTGGTCAGCGGACAATCGGATACGCAGTATTTT. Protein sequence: CASSLVSGQSDTQYF. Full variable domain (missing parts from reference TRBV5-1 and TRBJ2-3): KAGVTQTPRYLIKTRGQQVTLSCSPISGHRSVSWYQQTPGQGLQFLFEYFSETQRNKGNFPGRFSGRQFSNSRSEMNVSTLELGDSALYLCASSLVSGQSDTQYFGPGTRLTVL.

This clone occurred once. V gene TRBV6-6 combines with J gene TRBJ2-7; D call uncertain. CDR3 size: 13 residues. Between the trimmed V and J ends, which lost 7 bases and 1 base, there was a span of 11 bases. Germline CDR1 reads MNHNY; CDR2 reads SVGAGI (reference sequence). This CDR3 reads CASMIQGSYEQYF. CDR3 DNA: TGTGCCAGCATGATACAAGGATCCTACGAGCAGTACTTC.

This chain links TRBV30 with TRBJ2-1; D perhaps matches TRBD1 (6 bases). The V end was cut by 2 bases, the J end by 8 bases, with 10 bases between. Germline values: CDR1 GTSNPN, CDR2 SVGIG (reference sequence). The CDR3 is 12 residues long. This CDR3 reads CAWSYRADEQFF. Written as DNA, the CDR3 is TGTGCCTGGAGTTACAGGGCGGATGAGCAGTTCTTC.

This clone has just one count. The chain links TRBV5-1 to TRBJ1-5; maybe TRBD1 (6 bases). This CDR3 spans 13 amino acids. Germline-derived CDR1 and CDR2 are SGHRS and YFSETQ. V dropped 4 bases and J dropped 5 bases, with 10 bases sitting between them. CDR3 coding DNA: TGCGCCAGCAGCCTACAGGGAGATCAGCCCCAGCATTTT. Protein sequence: CASSLQGDQPQHF. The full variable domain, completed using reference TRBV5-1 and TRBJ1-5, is KAGVTQTPRYLIKTRGQQVTLSCSPISGHRSVSWYQQTPGQGLQFLFEYFSETQRNKGNFPGRFSGRQFSNSRSEMNVSTLELGDSALYLCASSLQGDQPQHFGDGTRLSIL.

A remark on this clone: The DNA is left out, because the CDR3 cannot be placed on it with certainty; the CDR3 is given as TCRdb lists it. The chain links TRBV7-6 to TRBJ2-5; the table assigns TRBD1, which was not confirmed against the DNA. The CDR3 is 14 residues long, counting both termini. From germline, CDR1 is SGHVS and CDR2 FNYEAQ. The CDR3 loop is CASSFSSGQGDQYF.

CDR3 residues: CASSSGGGPSRGQYF. The CDR3, as DNA: TGTGCCAGCAGCTCGGGCGGAGGTCCTTCGAGGGGGCAGTACTTC. This chain links TRBV11-1 with TRBJ2-7; D is possibly TRBD1 or TRBD2 (5 bases each). Germline CDR1 is SGHAT and CDR2 is FQDESV (reference sequence). The CDR3 is 15 residues long. V lost 4 bases to trimming and J lost 9 bases, with 22 bases between them.

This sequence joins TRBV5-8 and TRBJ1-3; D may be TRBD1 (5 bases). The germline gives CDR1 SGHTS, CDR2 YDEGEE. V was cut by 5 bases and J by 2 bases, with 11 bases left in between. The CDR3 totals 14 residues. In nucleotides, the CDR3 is TGTGCCAGCAGACAGGTAGCAACTGGAAACACCATATATTTT. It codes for CASRQVATGNTIYF. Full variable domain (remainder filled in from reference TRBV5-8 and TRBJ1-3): EAGVTQSPTHLIKTRGQQATLRCSPISGHTSVYWYQQALGLGLQFLLWYDEGEERNRGNFPPRFSGRQFPNYSSELNVNALELEDSALYLCASRQVATGNTIYFGEGSWLTVV.

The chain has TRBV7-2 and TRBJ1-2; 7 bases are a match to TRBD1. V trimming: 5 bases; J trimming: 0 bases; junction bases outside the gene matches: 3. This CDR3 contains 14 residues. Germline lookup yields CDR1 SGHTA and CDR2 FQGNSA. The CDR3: CASSRDSANYGYTF. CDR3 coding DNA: TGTGCCAGCAGCCGGGACAGTGCTAACTATGGCTACACCTTC.

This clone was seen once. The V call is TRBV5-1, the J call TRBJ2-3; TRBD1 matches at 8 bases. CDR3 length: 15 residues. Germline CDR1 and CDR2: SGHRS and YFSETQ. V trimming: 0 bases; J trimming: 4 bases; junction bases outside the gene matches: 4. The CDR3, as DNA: TGCGCCAGCAGCTTGGGGGGACAGGCCTCAGATACGCAGTATTTT. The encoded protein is CASSLGGQASDTQYF. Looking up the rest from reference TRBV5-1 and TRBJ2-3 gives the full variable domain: KAGVTQTPRYLIKTRGQQVTLSCSPISGHRSVSWYQQTPGQGLQFLFEYFSETQRNKGNFPGRFSGRQFSNSRSEMNVSTLELGDSALYLCASSLGGQASDTQYFGPGTRLTVL.

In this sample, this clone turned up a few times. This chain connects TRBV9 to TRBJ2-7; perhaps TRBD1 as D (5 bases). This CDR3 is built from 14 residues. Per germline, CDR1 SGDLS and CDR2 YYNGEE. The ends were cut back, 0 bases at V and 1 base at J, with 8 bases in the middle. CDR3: CASSVDQGSYEQYF. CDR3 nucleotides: TGTGCCAGCAGCGTAGACCAGGGATCCTACGAGCAGTACTTC.

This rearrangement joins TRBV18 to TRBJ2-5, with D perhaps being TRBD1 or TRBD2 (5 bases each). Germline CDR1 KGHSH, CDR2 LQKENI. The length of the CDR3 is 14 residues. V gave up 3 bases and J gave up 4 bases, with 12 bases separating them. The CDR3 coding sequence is TGTGCCAGCTCACCTGGTTCGGGGCGAGAGACCCAGTACTTC. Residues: CASSPGSGRETQYF.

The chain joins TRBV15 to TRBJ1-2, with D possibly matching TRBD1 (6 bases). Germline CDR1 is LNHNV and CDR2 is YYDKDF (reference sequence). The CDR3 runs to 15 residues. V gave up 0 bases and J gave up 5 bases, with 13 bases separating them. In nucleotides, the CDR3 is TGTGCCACCAGCAGAGATCGGGGGGCGGGGTATGGCTACACCTTC. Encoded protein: CATSRDRGAGYGYTF.

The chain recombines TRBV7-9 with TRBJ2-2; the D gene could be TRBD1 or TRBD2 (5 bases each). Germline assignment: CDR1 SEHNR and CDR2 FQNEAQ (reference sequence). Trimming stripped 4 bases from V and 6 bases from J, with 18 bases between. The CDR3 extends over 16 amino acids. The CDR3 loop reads CASSSPRGEGPGELFF. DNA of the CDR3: TGTGCCAGCAGCTCCCCAAGGGGAGAAGGCCCCGGGGAGCTGTTTTTT.

This chain's CDR3 is CASSESQGATDTQYF. Here the CDR3 DNA reads TGTGCCAGCAGTGAATCGCAGGGGGCAACAGATACGCAGTATTTT. The chain uses TRBV6-1 and TRBJ2-3, with 8 bases fitting TRBD1. Germline CDR1 reads MNHNS; CDR2 reads SASEGT. Losses at the gene ends were 2 bases for V and 3 bases for J; bases not matched to a gene: 4. The CDR3 runs 15 residues.

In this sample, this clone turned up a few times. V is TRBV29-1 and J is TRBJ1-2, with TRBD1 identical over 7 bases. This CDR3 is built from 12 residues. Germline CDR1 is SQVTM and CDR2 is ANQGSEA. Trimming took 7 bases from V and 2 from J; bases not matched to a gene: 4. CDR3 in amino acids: CSGRQGNYGYTF. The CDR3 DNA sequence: TGCAGCGGTAGACAGGGAAACTATGGCTACACCTTC. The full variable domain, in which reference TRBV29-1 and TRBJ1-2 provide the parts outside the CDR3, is SAVISQKPSRDICQRGTSLTIQCQVDSQVTMMFWYRQQPGQSLTLIATANQGSEATYESGFVIDKFPISRPNLTFSTLTVSNMSPEDSSIYLCSGRQGNYGYTFGSGTRLTVV.

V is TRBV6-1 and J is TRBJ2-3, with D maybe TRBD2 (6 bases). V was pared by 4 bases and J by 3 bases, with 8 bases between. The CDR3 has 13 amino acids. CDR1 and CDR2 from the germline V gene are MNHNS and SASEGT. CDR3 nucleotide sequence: TGTGCCAGCAGTGTGGAGGGGACAGATACGCAGTATTTT. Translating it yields CASSVEGTDTQYF.

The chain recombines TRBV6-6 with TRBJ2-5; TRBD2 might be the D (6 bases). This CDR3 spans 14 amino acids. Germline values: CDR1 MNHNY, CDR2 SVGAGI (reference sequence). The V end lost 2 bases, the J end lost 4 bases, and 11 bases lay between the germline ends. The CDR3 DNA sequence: TGTGCCAGCAGTTACGGCAGGACTACAGAGACCCAGTACTTC. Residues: CASSYGRTTETQYF.

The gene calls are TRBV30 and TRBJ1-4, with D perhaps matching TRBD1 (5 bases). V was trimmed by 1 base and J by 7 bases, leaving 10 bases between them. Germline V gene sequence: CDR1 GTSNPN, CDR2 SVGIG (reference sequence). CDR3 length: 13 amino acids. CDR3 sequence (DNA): TGTGCCTGGAGTGGGCAGGGCCCTGAAAAACTGTTTTTT. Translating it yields CAWSGQGPEKLFF.